This TCR beta chain originates from a study of T cells in localized non-small cell lung cancer. Profiled with immunoSEQ multiplex PCR; TCRdb holds only in-frame clones, not every one. Of 35,000 to 40,000 clones listed, just over 90% are singletons. General study points: The appearance of a median about 62 of the top 100 tumor clones was seen in adjacent lung.

V was clipped by 3 bases and J by 4 bases, with 12 bases between them. Germline V lookup: CDR1 MNHNS, CDR2 SASEGT. The CDR3 covers 14 residues. A remark on this clone: Its matching antigen is unknown.

The source of this sequence is an older female donor with stage I lung adenocarcinoma. The sequencing used peripheral blood, collected before any cancer treatment. The gene calls are TRBV6-1 and TRBJ1-1, with D perhaps matching TRBD1 (5 bases). This CDR3 reads CASSDGWDATEAFF. For the CDR3, the DNA is TGTGCCAGCAGTGACGGTTGGGACGCCACTGAAGCTTTCTTT.